This T cell receptor beta chain was sequenced for a study of Tregs in tolerant kidney transplant recipients. Findings and caveats of the study: Antigen-driven expansion was suggested because donor-specific Tregs expanded more than all Tregs in tolerant patients. Few patients were studied, so findings need validation in larger groups.

The CDR3 length is 14 residues. Concerning this clone: The antigen is unknown.

The nonmyeloablative bone marrow transplants came from related graft donors, with transient mixed chimerism. Thawed PBMCs were FACS-sorted into unstimulated CD4+CD25+CD127- regulatory T cells, CD4+CD25- non-regulatory cells, CD4 and CD8 cells. Measured with immunoSEQ multiplex PCR; TCRdb has only the in-frame clones, and not every one. The sample contains approximately 90,000 clones, 93% of which appear only once. This clonotype originated in a human patient who received a combined kidney and bone marrow transplant. A share of the T cells may be of graft donor origin. The material was CD4+ T cells from blood (PBMCs), obtained 12 months after the transplant. The chain joins TRBV21-1 to TRBJ1-6. TRBV21-1 is annotated as a pseudogene. The CDR3 region has the DNA TGTGCCAGCAGCAAGGAGTTGGTGAATTCACCCCTCCACTTT. Residues: CASSKELVNSPLHF.